The 4 T cell receptor beta chains given below trace back to one sample, sequenced in a study of blood T cell repertoires in COVID-19 (dated by TCRdb to 2020 to 2022). Library preparation employed the immunoSEQ multiplex PCR assay. TCRdb limited this immuneACCESS table to in-frame rearrangements with V and J called. A share of clones is missing; checked studies link under half to unresolved V genes, and the rest is unexplained. Recorded for this sample are 200,000 to 250,000 clones; 86% of them occurred a single time. Jointly, the top ten make up approximately 13% of the sample. Material: peripheral blood. These receptors originate from a man older than 75 with acute or convalescent COVID-19.

The chain carries TRBV4-2 and TRBJ2-1; D might be TRBD2 (5 bases). CDR1 and CDR2 (germline): LGHNA, YNFKEQ. Between the trimmed V and J ends, which lost 1 base and 2 bases, there was a span of 9 bases. The CDR3 extends over 15 amino acids. The CDR3 coding sequence is TGTGCCAGCAGCCAAGCGGGATTTCCCTACAATGAGCAGTTCTTC. This sequence encodes CASSQAGFPYNEQFF.

This clone was observed once. The chain employs TRBV6-2 or TRBV6-3 and TRBJ2-3, with a tentative D call TRBD2 (5 bases). The CDR3 runs to 13 residues. V lost 6 bases and J 7 bases, leaving 14 bases between the germline ends. CDR1 MNHEY and CDR2 SVGEGT come from the germline V gene. The CDR3 DNA reads TGTGCCAGCAGCCCCTCGTCGGGGAATACGCAGTATTTT. Protein sequence: CASSPSSGNTQYF.

The rearrangement joins TRBV5-1 to TRBJ1-1; 8 bases are shared with TRBD1. The CDR3 is made up of 14 amino acids. The germline V gene has CDR1 SGHRS and CDR2 YFSETQ. The ends lost 4 bases at V and 1 base at J; junction bases unmatched: 3. CDR3: CASSPTGGNTEAFF. The CDR3 nucleotides are TGCGCCAGCAGCCCTACAGGGGGGAACACTGAAGCTTTCTTT. The full variable domain, rest sourced from reference TRBV5-1 and TRBJ1-1, is KAGVTQTPRYLIKTRGQQVTLSCSPISGHRSVSWYQQTPGQGLQFLFEYFSETQRNKGNFPGRFSGRQFSNSRSEMNVSTLELGDSALYLCASSPTGGNTEAFFGQGTRLTVV.

This clone was seen once. One junction end does not reproduce the germline sequence, and a read error may be involved. The V call is TRBV29-1, the J call TRBJ2-1, with 13 bases identical to TRBD2. The CDR3 has 15 residues. Germline-derived CDR1 and CDR2 are SQVTM and ANQGSEA. In DNA form, the CDR3 reads TGCAGCGTGGAAGGACTAGCGGGAGCCTACAATGAGCAGTTCTTC. Translated: CSVEGLAGAYNEQFF.